These 3 T cell receptor beta chains were all obtained from the same sample, sequenced in a study of prognosis after radiotherapy for stage I lung cancer. From genomic DNA, two-round multiplex PCR was used to amplify TCR beta CDR3. Primers specific to each TRBV and TRBJ gene drove first-round PCR. TCRdb ran MiXCR on the multiplex PCR reads and lists one entry per CDR3 protein. The sample holds roughly 30,000 distinct CDR3 sequences, nearly 35% seen once. Material: PBMCs, obtained before or after stereotactic body radiation therapy (not recorded which). The source is a donor aged 50 or older with non-small cell lung cancer.

A note on this clonotype: The junction departs from the called germline gene at one end, perhaps through a read error. The V gene is TRBV6-1, the J gene TRBJ1-1; 9 nucleotides agree with TRBD1. Germline CDR1 MNHNS, CDR2 SASEGT. The CDR3 length is 16 residues. CDR3 residues: CASRRGTGLGNTEAFF. CDR3 DNA sequence: TGCGCCAGCAGACGCGGGACAGGGTTGGGGAACACTGAAGCTTTCTTT.

In its sample, this clonotype was seen many times. The chain is built from TRBV30 and TRBJ1-6; 9 bases line up with TRBD1. V lost 3 bases and J lost 10; bases outside the gene matches: 4. The CDR3 has 13 residues. Germline-derived CDR1 and CDR2 are GTSNPN and SVGIG (reference sequence). This chain's CDR3 is CAWRGQGISPLHF. Here the CDR3 DNA reads TGTGCCTGGAGGGGACAGGGAATCTCACCCCTCCACTTT.

This clonotype was seen many times. This sequence joins TRBV10-3 and TRBJ2-3; possible D gene TRBD1, 5 bases. CDR1 is ENHRY and CDR2 is SYGVKD in the germline V gene. V lost 5 bases and J lost 4, with 13 bases in between. The CDR3 contains 14 residues. CDR3 sequence reads: CAISPLDSADTQYF. Written as DNA, the CDR3 is TGTGCCATCAGTCCCCTTGACAGCGCAGATACGCAGTATTTT.